This is a list of T cell receptor beta chains from one sample in a study of graft-versus-host responses after intestinal transplantation. Data came from immunoSEQ multiplex PCR; TCRdb stores just in-frame clones and leaves some out. The data contain some 45,000 clones, 90% to 95% of them singletons. Sequencing was performed on PBMCs, taken 524 days after transplant. The receptors stem from a human patient who received an intestinal transplant, so some T cells may come from the graft donor. Both conserved end residues are part of each CDR3. Each record gives: D gene, clone size, V gene, J gene, CDR3 protein, CDR3 DNA. A D gene is named only where the DNA matches it firmly. Size is omitted from some rows. Given values are once, few, many or a class for expanded clones.

>-|-|TRBV11-2|TRBJ2-7
CASSLKRYEQYF
TGTGCCAGCAGCCTAAAAAGATACGAGCAGTACTTC
>-|few|TRBV29-1|TRBJ1-4
CSVEDNNEKLFF
TGCAGCGTTGAAGATAATAATGAAAAACTGTTTTTT
>-|-|TRBV27|TRBJ2-1
CASSLISLRNEQFF
TGTGCCAGCAGTTTAATATCCTTACGCAATGAGCAGTTCTTC
>TRBD2|-|TRBV7-2|TRBJ2-1
CASSLAGTSRNEQFF
TGTGCCAGCAGCCTGGCCGGGACTAGTCGCAATGAGCAGTTCTTC
>-|-|TRBV7-9|TRBJ1-1
CASSLDGIPVENTEAFF
TGTGCCAGCAGCTTGGACGGGATTCCGGTAGAGAACACTGAAGCTTTCTTT
>TRBD1|once|TRBV10-3|TRBJ1-6
CAISDGTGRSPLHF
TGTGCCATCAGTGATGGGACAGGTAGATCACCCCTCCACTTT
>-|-|TRBV5-8|TRBJ1-1
CASSLWGVTMNTEAFF
TGTGCCAGCAGCTTGTGGGGGGTTACTATGAACACTGAAGCTTTCTTT
>-|-|TRBV28|TRBJ2-3
CASSIASTDTQYF
TGTGCCAGCAGTATTGCGAGTACAGATACGCAGTATTTT
>TRBD2|-|TRBV5-1|TRBJ2-3
CASSLGLAGGTDTQYF
TGCGCCAGCAGCTTGGGACTAGCGGGAGGAACAGATACGCAGTATTTT
>TRBD2|-|TRBV2|TRBJ2-5
CASSALAGVGETQYF
TGTGCCAGCAGTGCACTAGCGGGAGTCGGAGAGACCCAGTACTTC
>-|-|TRBV7-9|TRBJ1-1
CASSLERATNTEAFF
TGTGCCAGCAGCTTAGAAAGGGCGACAAACACTGAAGCTTTCTTT
>TRBD1|-|TRBV27|TRBJ1-5
CASSPLTGALAQPQHF
TGTGCCAGCAGTCCCCTGACAGGGGCGCTTGCGCAGCCCCAGCATTTT
>TRBD2|-|TRBV18|TRBJ2-7
CASSPSSGSTYEQYF
TGTGCCAGCTCACCATCTAGCGGGAGTACGTACGAGCAGTACTTC
>TRBD2|-|TRBV7-8|TRBJ2-3
CASSLPTTSGGADTQYF
TGTGCCAGCAGCCTACCGACGACTAGCGGGGGCGCAGATACGCAGTATTTT
>TRBD1|-|TRBV9|TRBJ2-7
CASSPGQGAYEQYF
TGTGCCAGCAGCCCCGGACAGGGGGCTTACGAGCAGTACTTC
>TRBD1|few|TRBV19|TRBJ2-2
CASSMRGGRSTGELFF
TGTGCCAGTAGTATGAGAGGGGGCAGGAGCACCGGGGAGCTGTTTTTT
>-|-|TRBV19|TRBJ2-3
CASSLVDSADTQYF
TGTGCCAGTAGCCTCGTAGACTCGGCAGATACGCAGTATTTT
>-|-|TRBV7-9|TRBJ1-5
CASSPNMGNQPQHF
TGTGCCAGCAGCCCAAATATGGGGAATCAGCCCCAGCATTTT
>-|-|TRBV20-1|TRBJ2-1
CSARRDEQFF
TGCAGTGCTAGAAGGGATGAGCAGTTCTTC
>-|-|TRBV7-9|TRBJ2-3
CASSSPPNSATQYF
TGTGCCAGCAGCTCCCCTCCGAACTCGGCTACGCAGTATTTT
>TRBD2|once|TRBV11-3|TRBJ2-5
CASSLGGLAGGPTKETQYF
TGTGCCAGCAGCTTAGGGGGGCTAGCGGGAGGACCGACCAAAGAGACCCAGTACTTC
>-|-|TRBV19|TRBJ2-1
CASSIGGESYNEQFF
TGTGCCAGTAGTATAGGGGGCGAGTCCTACAATGAGCAGTTCTTC
>-|-|TRBV11-3|TRBJ1-5
CASSLDCTARGQPQHF
TGTGCCAGCAGCTTAGATTGCACAGCCCGAGGTCAGCCCCAGCATTTT
>-|-|TRBV28|TRBJ2-2
CASSWGHIPDSANTGELFF
TGTGCCAGCAGTTGGGGCCATATACCGGACAGCGCGAACACCGGGGAGCTGTTTTTT
>-|-|TRBV19|TRBJ1-2
CASSIFQGSDYGYTF
TGTGCCAGTAGTATTTTCCAGGGCTCCGACTATGGCTACACCTTC
>TRBD2|-|TRBV7-2|TRBJ2-1
CASGSSGIHYNEQFF
TGTGCCAGCGGATCTAGCGGGATCCACTACAATGAGCAGTTCTTC
>-|-|TRBV5-1|TRBJ1-1
CASSLADSRGTEAFF
TGCGCCAGCAGCCTTGCGGACAGCCGGGGGACTGAAGCTTTCTTT
>-|few|TRBV5-6|TRBJ2-5
CASSRGLGGETQYF
TGTGCCAGCAGTCGTGGACTAGGGGGAGAGACCCAGTACTTC
>-|-|TRBV10-3|TRBJ2-1
CAISVNRDISYNEQFF
TGTGCCATCAGTGTGAACCGGGACATTTCCTACAATGAGCAGTTCTTC
>-|-|TRBV19|TRBJ2-2
CASNPGTSTGELFF
TGTGCCAGTAACCCGGGCACTAGCACCGGGGAGCTGTTTTTT
>TRBD2|-|TRBV7-2|TRBJ2-7
CASSPGLAVSYEQYF
TGTGCCAGCAGCCCCGGACTAGCGGTTTCCTACGAGCAGTACTTC
>-|-|TRBV7-3|TRBJ1-1
CASSRSGGKLTEAFF
TGTGCCAGCAGCCGATCCGGGGGAAAGTTGACTGAAGCTTTCTTT
>-|-|TRBV30|TRBJ2-7
CASQRAGTWREQYF
TGTGCCTCACAACGGGCAGGGACATGGAGGGAGCAGTACTTC
>-|-|TRBV5-4|TRBJ2-4
CASSLRGGRKNIQYF
TGTGCCAGCAGCTTGAGAGGGGGACGGAAAAACATTCAGTACTTC
>TRBD2|-|TRBV10-3|TRBJ2-7
CAISESSGTSGYEQYF
TGTGCCATCAGTGAGAGTTCCGGGACTAGCGGCTACGAGCAGTACTTC
>-|-|TRBV9|TRBJ2-3
CASSETGLDHTDTQYF
TGTGCCAGCAGCGAGACAGGTCTGGATCACACAGATACGCAGTATTTT
>TRBD1|once|TRBV28|TRBJ1-4
CASSAGQGILLGEKLFF
TGTGCCAGCAGTGCGGGACAGGGGATACTACTCGGGGAAAAACTGTTTTTT
>TRBD1|once|TRBV19|TRBJ1-3
CASSIGGQSGNTIYF
TGTGCCAGTAGTATCGGGGGACAGTCTGGAAACACCATATATTTT
>-|-|TRBV7-9|TRBJ2-5
CASSLATLWGGETQYF
TGTGCCAGCAGCTTAGCAACTTTATGGGGAGGAGAGACCCAGTACTTC